This TCR beta chain stems from a study of breast tumors, draining lymph nodes, adjacent tissues. This clonotype was seen at least ten times. Axillary draining lymph nodes of breast cancer patients supplied the node samples. Germline CDR1 reads SGHNT; CDR2 reads YYREEE (reference sequence). The CDR3 length is 14 residues. The V and J ends lost 7 bases and 0 bases respectively, with 10 bases between them. A single record per CDR3 protein comes from TCRdb applying MiXCR to the multiplex PCR reads. The table shows some 130,000 distinct CDR3 sequences, with approximately 20% occurring only once. The chain couples TRBV5-4 to TRBJ2-2; D is possibly TRBD1 (6 bases). The material sequenced was axillary lymph node tissue. The TCR originated in a female donor with breast cancer. Some clones in this sample may be carry-over from other donors' samples. This chain's CDR3 is CASQYRANTGELFF. The CDR3 DNA reads TGTGCCAGCCAGTACAGGGCGAACACCGGGGAGCTGTTTTTT. The full variable domain, its missing parts supplied by reference TRBV5-4 and TRBJ2-2, is ETGVTQSPTHLIKTRGQQVTLRCSSQSGHNTVSWYQQALGQGPQFIFQYYREEENGRGNFPPRFSGLQFPNYSSELNVNALELDDSALYLCASQYRANTGELFFGEGSRLTVL.